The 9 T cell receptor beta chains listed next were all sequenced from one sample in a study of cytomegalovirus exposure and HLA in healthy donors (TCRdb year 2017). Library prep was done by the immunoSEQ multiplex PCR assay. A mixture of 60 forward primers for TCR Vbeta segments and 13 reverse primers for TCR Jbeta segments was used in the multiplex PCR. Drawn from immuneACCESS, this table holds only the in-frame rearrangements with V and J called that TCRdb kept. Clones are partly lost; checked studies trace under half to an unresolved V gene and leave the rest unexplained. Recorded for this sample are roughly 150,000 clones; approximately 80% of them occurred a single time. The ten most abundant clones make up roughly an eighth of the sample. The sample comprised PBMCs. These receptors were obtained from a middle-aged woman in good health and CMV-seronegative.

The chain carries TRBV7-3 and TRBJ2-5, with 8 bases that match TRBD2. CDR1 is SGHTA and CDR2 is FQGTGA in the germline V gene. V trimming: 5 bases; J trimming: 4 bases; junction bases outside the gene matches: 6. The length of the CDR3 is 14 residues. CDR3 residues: CASSPAGGVETQYF. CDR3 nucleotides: TGTGCCAGCAGCCCGGCCGGGGGGGTAGAGACCCAGTACTTC.

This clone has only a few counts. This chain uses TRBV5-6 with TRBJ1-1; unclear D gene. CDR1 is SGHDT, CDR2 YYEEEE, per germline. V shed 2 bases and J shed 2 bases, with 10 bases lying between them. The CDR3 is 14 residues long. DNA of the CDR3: TGTGCCAGCAGCTTCGGGATAGGAAACACTGAAGCTTTCTTT. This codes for CASSFGIGNTEAFF.

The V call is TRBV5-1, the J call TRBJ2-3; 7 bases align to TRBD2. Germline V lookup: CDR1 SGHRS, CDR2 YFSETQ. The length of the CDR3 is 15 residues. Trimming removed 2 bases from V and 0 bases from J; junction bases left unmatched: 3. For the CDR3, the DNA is TGCGCCAGCAGCTTAGCGGGAAGCAGCACAGATACGCAGTATTTT. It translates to CASSLAGSSTDTQYF. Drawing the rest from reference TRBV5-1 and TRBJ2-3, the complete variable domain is KAGVTQTPRYLIKTRGQQVTLSCSPISGHRSVSWYQQTPGQGLQFLFEYFSETQRNKGNFPGRFSGRQFSNSRSEMNVSTLELGDSALYLCASSLAGSSTDTQYFGPGTRLTVL.

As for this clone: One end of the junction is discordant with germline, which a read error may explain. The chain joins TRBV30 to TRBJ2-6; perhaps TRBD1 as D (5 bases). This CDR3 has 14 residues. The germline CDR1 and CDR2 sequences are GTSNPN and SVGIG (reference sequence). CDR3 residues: CAWSISPGANGLTF. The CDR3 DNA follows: TGTGCCTGGAGTATCAGTCCTGGGGCCAACGGCCTGACTTTC.

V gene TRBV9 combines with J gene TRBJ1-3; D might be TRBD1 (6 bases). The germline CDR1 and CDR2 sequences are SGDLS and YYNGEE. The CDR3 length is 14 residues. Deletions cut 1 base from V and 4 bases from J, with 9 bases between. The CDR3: CASSVTGSGNTIYF. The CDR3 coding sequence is TGTGCCAGCAGCGTAACAGGGTCCGGAAACACCATATATTTT.

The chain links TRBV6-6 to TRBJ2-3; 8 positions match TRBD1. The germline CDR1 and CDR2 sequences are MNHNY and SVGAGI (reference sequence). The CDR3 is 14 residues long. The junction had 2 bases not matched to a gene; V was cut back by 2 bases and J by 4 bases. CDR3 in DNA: TGTGCCAGCAGTTACGGACAGGGAGCAGATACGCAGTATTTT. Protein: CASSYGQGADTQYF.

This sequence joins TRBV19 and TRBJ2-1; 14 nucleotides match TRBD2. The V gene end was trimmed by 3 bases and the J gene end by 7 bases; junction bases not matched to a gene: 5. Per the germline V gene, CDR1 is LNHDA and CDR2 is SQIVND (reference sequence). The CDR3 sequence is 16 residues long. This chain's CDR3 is CASSIGTSGSGNEQFF. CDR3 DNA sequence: TGTGCCAGTAGTATCGGGACTAGCGGGAGTGGGAATGAGCAGTTCTTC. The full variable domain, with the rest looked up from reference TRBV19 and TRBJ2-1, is DGGITQSPKYLFRKEGQNVTLSCEQNLNHDAMYWYRQDPGQGLRLIYYSQIVNDFQKGDIAEGYSVSREKKESFPLTVTSAQKNPTAFYLCASSIGTSGSGNEQFFGPGTRLTVL.

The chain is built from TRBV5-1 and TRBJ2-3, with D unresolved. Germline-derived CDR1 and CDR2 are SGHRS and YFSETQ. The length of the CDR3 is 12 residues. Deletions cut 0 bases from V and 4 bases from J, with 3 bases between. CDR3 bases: TGCGCCAGCAGCTTGGCGGCAGATACGCAGTATTTT. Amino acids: CASSLAADTQYF.

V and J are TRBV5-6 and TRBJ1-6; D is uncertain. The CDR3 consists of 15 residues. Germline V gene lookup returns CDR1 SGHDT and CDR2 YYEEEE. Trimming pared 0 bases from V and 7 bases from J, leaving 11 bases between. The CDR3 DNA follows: TGTGCCAGCAGCTTGGTCGGGTCCCCAAATTCACCCCTCCACTTT. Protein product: CASSLVGSPNSPLHF.